What follows are 14 T cell receptor beta chains derived from one specimen sequenced in a study of T cell responses to AZD1222 COVID-19 vaccine (dated by TCRdb to about 2021). Libraries came from the immunoSEQ multiplex PCR assay. TCRdb re-hosts the immuneACCESS table, in-frame sequences only. Its copies lack some clones; in the studies checked, an unresolved V gene accounts for under half of them, and the cause for the rest is not known. This sample has tens of thousands of clones in its table, and 65% to 80% of those were observed once. Clones ranked in the top ten supply roughly 20% of the sample. This sample's time point label indicates: baseline before first vaccination. According to the study, the label for this sample's treatment or condition signals: meningococcal conjugate vaccine given as trial control. The input for sequencing was peripheral blood, taken on day 0 of MenACWY control vaccination. These receptors originate from an adult in good health.

The genes are TRBV23-1 and TRBJ2-3; TRBD1 matches at 7 bases. TRBV23-1 is filed as an ORF, its function uncertain. The trim removed 8 bases at V and 3 bases at J, leaving 11 bases unmatched. The CDR3 totals 15 residues. The CDR3 DNA reads TGCGCCAGCGGCTACACAGGGGTATCTACAGATACGCAGTATTTT. Translation: CASGYTGVSTDTQYF.

This clone was observed a single time. This rearrangement joins TRBV29-1 to TRBJ2-1; D might be TRBD2 (6 bases). The V gene lost 6 bases and the J gene lost 10 bases, with 22 bases spanning the gap. This CDR3 is 14 amino acids long. CDR1 and CDR2 from the germline V gene are SQVTM and ANQGSEA. The DNA for the CDR3 is TGCAGCGTGAGGGGTCGAGAGCGGGCCGGCGAGCAGTTCTTC. Translation gives CSVRGRERAGEQFF.

This chain connects TRBV5-4 to TRBJ2-7; D might be TRBD1 or TRBD2, each matching 6 bases. There are 15 residues in the CDR3. Germline CDR1 SGHNT, CDR2 YYREEE (reference sequence). V shed 4 bases and J shed 6 bases, with 20 bases lying between them. In DNA form, the CDR3 reads TGTGCCAGCAGCCCGGGGGACACGTCATTTGGCGAGCAGTACTTC. Protein product: CASSPGDTSFGEQYF. Full variable domain (missing parts from reference TRBV5-4 and TRBJ2-7): ETGVTQSPTHLIKTRGQQVTLRCSSQSGHNTVSWYQQALGQGPQFIFQYYREEENGRGNFPPRFSGLQFPNYSSELNVNALELDDSALYLCASSPGDTSFGEQYFGPGTRLTVT.

This clone was counted between two and nine times. The rearrangement uses TRBV11-2 and TRBJ2-3; the D gene is possibly TRBD1 (6 bases). Trimming took 3 bases from V and 2 from J, leaving 9 bases between them. Germline values: CDR1 SGHAT, CDR2 FQNNGV. The CDR3 is 14 amino acids. The CDR3 sequence is CASSLGQTTDTQYF. CDR3 nucleotide sequence: TGTGCCAGCAGCTTGGGACAAACCACAGATACGCAGTATTTT. The variable domain in full, completed from reference TRBV11-2 and TRBJ2-3, reads EAGVAQSPRYKIIEKRQSVAFWCNPISGHATLYWYQQILGQGPKLLIQFQNNGVVDDSQLPKDRFSAERLKGVDSTLKIQPAKLEDSAVYLCASSLGQTTDTQYFGPGTRLTVL.

The CDR3 reads CASRPPGTGNYGYTF. CDR3 coding DNA: TGTGCCAGCAGACCGCCAGGGACAGGGAACTATGGCTACACCTTC. This chain uses TRBV27 with TRBJ1-2; TRBD1 agrees at 9 bases. The junction had 7 bases not matched to a gene; V was cut back by 6 bases and J by 2 bases. CDR1 MNHEY and CDR2 SMNVEV come from the germline V gene (reference sequence). This CDR3 has 15 amino acids.

The chain joins TRBV7-9 to TRBJ2-7; weak D call: TRBD1 (6 bases). V shed 3 bases and J shed 2 bases, with 11 bases lying between them. The germline V gene has CDR1 SEHNR and CDR2 FQNEAQ (reference sequence). CDR3 size: 14 residues. The CDR3 DNA sequence: TGTGCCAGCAGCTTTGGACAGCCCGCCTACGAGCAGTACGTC. Amino acids: CASSFGQPAYEQYV.

This chain joins TRBV11-2 and TRBJ2-4; 8 bases fit TRBD2. This CDR3 contains 17 residues. The J segment lost 0 bases and the V segment lost 1 base, leaving 5 bases of the junction unmatched. Germline V gene data show CDR1 as SGHAT and CDR2 as FQNNGV. The CDR3 coding sequence is TGTGCCAGCAGCTTAGTTTTAGCGGGGCTAGCCAAAAACATTCAGTACTTC. This encodes CASSLVLAGLAKNIQYF.

The V gene is TRBV24-1, the J gene TRBJ2-1; 9 nucleotides align to TRBD2. V lost 6 bases, J lost 8 bases, and 7 bases stayed unmatched. Germline V gene sequence: CDR1 KGHDR, CDR2 SFDVKD. The CDR3 has 14 residues. The DNA for the CDR3 is TGTGCCACCAGTCGGCGGGAGGGGTTATATGAGCAGTTCTTC. This translates into CATSRREGLYEQFF.

V usage is TRBV19 and J usage is TRBJ1-5; no clear D. Germline V CDR1 and CDR2: LNHDA, SQIVND (reference sequence). The CDR3 length is 14 residues. V lost 5 bases and J 6 bases, leaving 14 bases between the germline ends. CDR3 amino acids: CASSPRRASQPQHF. DNA for the CDR3: TGTGCCAGTAGTCCCCGGCGGGCTAGTCAGCCCCAGCATTTT.

Here the CDR3 reads CASSLRLAGGRSYEQYF. CDR3 bases: TGTGCCAGCAGTTTACGGCTAGCGGGAGGCCGATCCTACGAGCAGTACTTC. This chain joins TRBV28 and TRBJ2-7; 11 bases fit TRBD2. The CDR3 is 17 residues long. Unmatched junction bases numbered 7, after V lost 2 bases and J lost 1 base. Germline CDR1 and CDR2: MDHEN and SYDVKM. The full variable domain, rest sourced from reference TRBV28 and TRBJ2-7, is DVKVTQSSRYLVKRTGEKVFLECVQDMDHENMFWYRQDPGLGLRLIYFSYDVKMKEKGDIPEGYSVSREKKERFSLILESASTNQTSMYLCASSLRLAGGRSYEQYFGPGTRLTVT.

The chain has TRBV28 and TRBJ1-5; D unresolved. Germline CDR1 is MDHEN and CDR2 is SYDVKM. The CDR3 contains 16 residues. V was shortened by 6 bases and J by 2 bases, with 17 bases between the two germline ends. The CDR3 sequence is CASREVTSRGNQPQHF. The DNA for the CDR3 is TGTGCCAGCAGGGAAGTGACGAGTCGGGGCAATCAGCCCCAGCATTTT.

The chain joins TRBV18 to TRBJ1-2; a weak D match, TRBD1 (5 bases). V was clipped by 2 bases and J by 8 bases, with 15 bases between them. Germline values: CDR1 KGHSH, CDR2 LQKENI. This CDR3 comprises 14 residues. The CDR3 region has the DNA TGTGCCAGCTCACCAGGGCCAGGGAGAGAAGGCTACACCTTC. This encodes CASSPGPGREGYTF.

The chain uses TRBV11-2 and TRBJ2-7; D ambiguous. Germline lookup yields CDR1 SGHAT and CDR2 FQNNGV. V dropped 1 base and J dropped 4 bases, with 8 bases sitting between them. The CDR3 runs to 13 residues. CDR3 in DNA: TGTGCCAGCAGCTTAGCAGGAAGATACGAGCAGTACGTC. Its translation is CASSLAGRYEQYV.

The V and J genes are TRBV18 and TRBJ1-3; the D is unclear. The V end lost 0 bases, the J end lost 4 bases, and 7 bases lay between the germline ends. The CDR3 runs to 14 residues. Germline V gene sequence: CDR1 KGHSH, CDR2 LQKENI. The CDR3 spells CASSPPQPGNTIYF. The CDR3 DNA follows: TGTGCCAGCTCACCACCACAGCCCGGAAACACCATATATTTT.